The entry that follows covers one T cell receptor beta chain sequence. The target antigen is unknown. The CDR3 runs 16 residues. Germline CDR1 ENHRY, CDR2 SYGVKD. With V trimmed by 3 bases and J by 0 bases, 7 bases remained unmatched. Construction of the TCR beta libraries employed iRepertoire HTBI primers in conjunction with Arm-PCR of CDR3 regions. TCRdb reprocessed the multiplex PCR reads with MiXCR, giving one entry per CDR3 protein. The sample includes more than 650,000 distinct CDR3 sequences, roughly 30% of them seen just once. Specified time point: persistent/refractory GD, antithyroid drugs over 5 years with positive TRAb. Extracted PBMC RNA gave rise to the TCR library. The sample is drawn from a study of regulatory T cells in long-lasting Graves disease. Findings and limits, study-wide: Persistent patients shared more public clonotypes (about 3,000) than newly diagnosed patients (about 970).

The V gene is TRBV10-3, the J gene TRBJ2-7, with 8 positions matching TRBD2. This TCR came from a female donor with Graves disease. The sample in question was peripheral blood mononuclear cells (PBMCs), obtained when the disease was refractory, from a patient treated with antithyroid drugs. The CDR3: CAISEPDSGISYEQYF. The DNA of the CDR3 is TGTGCCATCAGTGAACCAGATAGCGGGATCTCCTACGAGCAGTACTTC.